These 15 T cell receptor beta chains originate from one sample sequenced in a study of T cells in Graves' hyperthyroidism and ophthalmopathy. TCR beta CDR3 regions were amplified from RNA transcripts. First-round RT-PCR targeting the TCR CDR3 was performed with the HTBI primer set. TCRdb itself ran the multiplex PCR reads through MiXCR, one entry per CDR3 protein. The sample holds more than 600,000 distinct CDR3 sequences, 16% seen once. The sequenced sample was blood. These receptors all come from a man younger than 35 with Graves' hyperthyroidism.

In this sample, this clonotype turned up many times. V usage is TRBV30 and J usage is TRBJ1-5; D might be TRBD1 (6 bases). Germline V gene data show CDR1 as GTSNPN and CDR2 as SVGIG (reference sequence). The V end lost 0 bases, the J end lost 2 bases, and 8 bases lay between the germline ends. This CDR3 contains 14 residues. The CDR3 region is CAWSVQGGNQPQHF. The CDR3 DNA follows: TGTGCCTGGAGTGTACAGGGTGGCAATCAGCCCCAGCATTTT.

The sample holds one count of this clonotype. This clone may be a read error of a much larger clone one base away. The chain links TRBV2 to TRBJ2-3; possibly TRBD1 for D (6 bases). There are 11 residues in the CDR3. Germline V lookup: CDR1 SNHLY, CDR2 FYNNEI. Trimming pared 7 bases from V and 14 bases from J, leaving 16 bases between. CDR3 protein: CASTAQWGRYF. CDR3 sequence (DNA): TGTGCCAGCACGGCCCAGTGGGGGCGGTATTTT.

The V call is TRBV28, the J call TRBJ2-1; no firm D call. Germline V lookup: CDR1 MDHEN, CDR2 SYDVKM. The length of the CDR3 is 13 residues. V was trimmed by 2 bases and J by 10 bases, leaving 12 bases between them. CDR3 DNA: TGTGCCAGCAGTTTAGGTGGTTCTGCCGAGCAGTTCTTC. This encodes CASSLGGSAEQFF.

There are many counts of this clonotype. The V call is TRBV7-3, the J call TRBJ2-5, with D possibly being TRBD1 (6 bases). The germline gives CDR1 SGHTA, CDR2 FQGTGA. V lost 2 bases and J lost 2, with 12 bases in between. This CDR3 contains 15 residues. The DNA of the CDR3 is TGTGCCAGCAGCTTATCGGGCAGGGGACAAGAGACCCAGTACTTC. The encoded protein is CASSLSGRGQETQYF.

Only a few counts were recorded for this clonotype. The chain couples TRBV19 to TRBJ2-6; 9 nucleotides match TRBD1. This CDR3 spans 20 amino acids. The trim removed 4 bases at V and 0 bases at J, leaving 13 bases unmatched. Looked up from germline, CDR1 is LNHDA and CDR2 is SQIVND (reference sequence). The CDR3 loop reads CASSSTPGQGTASGANVLTF. The DNA of the CDR3 is TGTGCCAGTAGTAGCACTCCGGGACAGGGAACTGCCTCTGGGGCCAACGTCCTGACTTTC.

This clonotype was observed many times. The J gene is TRBJ2-3, the V gene TRBV3-1, with TRBD2 identical over 9 bases. The germline V gene encodes CDR1 LGHDT and CDR2 YNNKEL (reference sequence). The ends lost 4 bases at V and 4 bases at J; junction bases unmatched: 12. This CDR3 has 17 residues. In DNA, the CDR3 is TGTGCCAGCAGCCTTAAGAGGTGGGGACTAGCATCAGATACGCAGTATTTT. Encoded protein: CASSLKRWGLASDTQYF.

This clonotype appeared many times. This chain links TRBV6-1 with TRBJ2-6; no reliable D call. The germline V gene has CDR1 MNHNS and CDR2 SASEGT. Trimming cost V 2 bases and J 1 base, with 6 bases left between them. The CDR3 extends over 15 amino acids. CDR3 DNA: TGTGCCAGCAGTGAACTGGGTTCTGGGGCCAACGTCCTGACTTTC. Its protein product is CASSELGSGANVLTF.

This clonotype was picked up many times. The chain couples TRBV10-3 to TRBJ2-1; D might be TRBD1 or TRBD2, each matching 6 bases. CDR1 and CDR2 from the germline V gene are ENHRY and SYGVKD. The V and J ends lost 6 bases and 3 bases respectively, with 15 bases between them. The CDR3 contains 15 residues. This chain's CDR3 is CAIRQGLISYNEQFF. The CDR3 DNA follows: TGTGCCATCAGACAGGGACTCATCAGCTACAATGAGCAGTTCTTC.

This clonotype was found many times. The chain has TRBV28 and TRBJ1-4; 8 bases map to TRBD1. Germline V CDR1 and CDR2: MDHEN, SYDVKM. The length of the CDR3 is 13 residues. V trimming: 4 bases; J trimming: 6 bases; junction bases outside the gene matches: 1. The CDR3 sequence: CASSSGQDEKLFF. As DNA, the CDR3 is TGTGCCAGCAGTTCGGGACAGGATGAAAAACTGTTTTTT. Full variable domain (missing parts from reference TRBV28 and TRBJ1-4): DVKVTQSSRYLVKRTGEKVFLECVQDMDHENMFWYRQDPGLGLRLIYFSYDVKMKEKGDIPEGYSVSREKKERFSLILESASTNQTSMYLCASSSGQDEKLFFGSGTQLSVL.

This clonotype was seen only a few times. The genes are TRBV5-1 and TRBJ2-3; the D gene is possibly TRBD1 (5 bases). Trimming took 5 bases from V and 6 from J, leaving 16 bases between them. From germline, CDR1 is SGHRS and CDR2 YFSETQ. The CDR3 sequence is 14 residues long. CDR3 amino acids: CASRFQGGTDTQYF. The CDR3 DNA is TGCGCCAGCAGATTCCAGGGCGGTACGGATACGCAGTATTTT.

This clonotype appeared a few times. The chain employs TRBV2 and TRBJ2-2; 9 nucleotides line up with TRBD2. From germline, CDR1 is SNHLY and CDR2 FYNNEI. V shed 8 bases, J shed 0 bases, and the junction held 1 base outside the gene matches. The CDR3 is 14 residues long. CDR3: CASGTSPNTGELFF. For the CDR3, the DNA is TGTGCCAGCGGGACTAGCCCGAACACCGGGGAGCTGTTTTTT.

The rearrangement joins TRBV20-1 to TRBJ2-3, with unresolved D. This CDR3 is built from 14 residues. V was shortened by 0 bases and J by 5 bases, with 12 bases between the two germline ends. CDR1 is DFQATT, CDR2 SNEGSKA, per germline (reference sequence). The CDR3 DNA follows: TGCAGTGCTAGAGATTCCCTCCCCCTAGATACGCAGTATTTT. Encoded protein: CSARDSLPLDTQYF.

This clonotype was seen at least ten times. The V and J genes are TRBV20-1 and TRBJ1-1; TRBD1 aligns across 9 bases. The ends lost 0 bases at V and 3 bases at J; junction bases unmatched: 5. This CDR3 has 15 residues. Germline CDR1 and CDR2: DFQATT and SNEGSKA (reference sequence). The CDR3 DNA reads as TGCAGTGCTAGAGATCCTCGGACAGGGGACACTGAAGCTTTCTTT. Residues: CSARDPRTGDTEAFF.

This clonotype showed up many times. The chain has TRBV28 and TRBJ2-1; 8 bases agree with TRBD2. The V segment lost 6 bases and the J segment 1 base; nucleotides outside the gene matches: 5. Looked up from germline, CDR1 is MDHEN and CDR2 is SYDVKM. This CDR3 spans 15 amino acids. The CDR3 protein is CASSTTSGSYNEQFF. The CDR3 DNA reads TGTGCCAGCAGCACCACTAGCGGATCCTACAATGAGCAGTTCTTC.

Ten or more counts support this clonotype. This chain links TRBV18 with TRBJ1-1; D is uncertain. Per the germline V gene, CDR1 is KGHSH and CDR2 is LQKENI. The CDR3 extends over 12 amino acids. Deletions cut 4 bases from V and 7 bases from J, with 10 bases between. CDR3 sequence: CASSLVDDEAFF. In DNA, the CDR3 is TGTGCCAGCTCACTGGTGGATGATGAAGCTTTCTTT.